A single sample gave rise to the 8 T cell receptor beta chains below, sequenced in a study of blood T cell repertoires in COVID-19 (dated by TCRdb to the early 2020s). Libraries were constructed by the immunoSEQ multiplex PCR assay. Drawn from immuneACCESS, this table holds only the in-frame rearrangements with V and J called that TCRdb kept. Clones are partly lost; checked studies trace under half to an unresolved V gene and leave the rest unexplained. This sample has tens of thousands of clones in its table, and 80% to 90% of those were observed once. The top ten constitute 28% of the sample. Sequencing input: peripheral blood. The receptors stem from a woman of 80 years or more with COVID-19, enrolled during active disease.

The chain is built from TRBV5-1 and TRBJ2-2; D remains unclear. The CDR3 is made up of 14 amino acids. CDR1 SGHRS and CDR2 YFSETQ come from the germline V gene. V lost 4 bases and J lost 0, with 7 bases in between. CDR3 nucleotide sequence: TGCGCCAGCAGCAAACAAGCGAACACCGGGGAGCTGTTTTTT. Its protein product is CASSKQANTGELFF. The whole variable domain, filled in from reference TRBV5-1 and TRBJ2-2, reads KAGVTQTPRYLIKTRGQQVTLSCSPISGHRSVSWYQQTPGQGLQFLFEYFSETQRNKGNFPGRFSGRQFSNSRSEMNVSTLELGDSALYLCASSKQANTGELFFGEGSRLTVL.

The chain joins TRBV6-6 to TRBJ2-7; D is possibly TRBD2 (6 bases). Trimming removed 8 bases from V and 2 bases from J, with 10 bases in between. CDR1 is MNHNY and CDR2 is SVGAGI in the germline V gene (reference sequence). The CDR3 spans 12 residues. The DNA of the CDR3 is TGTGCCAGCGGGGGGACCGCCTACGAGCAGTACTTC. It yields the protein CASGGTAYEQYF.

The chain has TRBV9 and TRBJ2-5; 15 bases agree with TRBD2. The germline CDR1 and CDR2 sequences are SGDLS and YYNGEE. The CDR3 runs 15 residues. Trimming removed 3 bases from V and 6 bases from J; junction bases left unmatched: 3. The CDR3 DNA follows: TGTGCCAGCAGCGGGACTAGCGGGGGGGCAAAGACCCAGTACTTC. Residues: CASSGTSGGAKTQYF. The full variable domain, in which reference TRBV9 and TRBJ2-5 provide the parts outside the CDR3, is DSGVTQTPKHLITATGQRVTLRCSPRSGDLSVYWYQQSLDQGLQFLIQYYNGEERAKGNILERFSAQQFPDLHSELNLSSLELGDSALYFCASSGTSGGAKTQYFGPGTRLLVL.

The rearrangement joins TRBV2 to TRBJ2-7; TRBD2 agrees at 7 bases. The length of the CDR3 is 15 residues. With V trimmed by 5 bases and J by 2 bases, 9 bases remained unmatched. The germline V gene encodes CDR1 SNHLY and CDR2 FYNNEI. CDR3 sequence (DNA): TGTGCCAGCAGTCACCTAGCGGTTCCTGCCTACGAGCAGTACTTC. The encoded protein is CASSHLAVPAYEQYF.

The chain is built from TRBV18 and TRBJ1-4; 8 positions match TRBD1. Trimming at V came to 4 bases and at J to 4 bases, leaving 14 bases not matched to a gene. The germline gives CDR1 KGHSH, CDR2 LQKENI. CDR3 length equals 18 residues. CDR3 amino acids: CASSLSDRALLLNEKLFF. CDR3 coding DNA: TGTGCCAGCTCACTTTCGGACAGGGCATTGCTTCTTAATGAAAAACTGTTTTTT.

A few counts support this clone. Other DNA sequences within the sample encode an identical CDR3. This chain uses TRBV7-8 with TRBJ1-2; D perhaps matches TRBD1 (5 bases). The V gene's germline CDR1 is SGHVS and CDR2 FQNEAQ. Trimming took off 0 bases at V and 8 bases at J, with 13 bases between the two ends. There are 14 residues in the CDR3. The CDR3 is CASSLAEQGRGYTF. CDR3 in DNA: TGTGCCAGCAGCTTAGCGGAGCAGGGCCGCGGCTACACCTTC.

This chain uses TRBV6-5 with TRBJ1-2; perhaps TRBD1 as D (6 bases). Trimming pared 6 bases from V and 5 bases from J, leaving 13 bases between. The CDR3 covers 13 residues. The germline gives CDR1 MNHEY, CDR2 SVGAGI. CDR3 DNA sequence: TGTGCCAGCAGAAGGACAGTTCCTTATGGCTACACCTTC. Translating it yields CASRRTVPYGYTF.

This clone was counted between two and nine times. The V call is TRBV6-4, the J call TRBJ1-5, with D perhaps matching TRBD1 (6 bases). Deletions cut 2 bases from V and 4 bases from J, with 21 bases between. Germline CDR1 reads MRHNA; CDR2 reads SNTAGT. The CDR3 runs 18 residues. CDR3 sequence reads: CASSDEGGSGLLNQPQHF. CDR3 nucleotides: TGTGCCAGCAGTGACGAGGGGGGGTCGGGGCTTCTAAATCAGCCCCAGCATTTT.